This TCR beta chain was identified in a study of Ad26.COV2.S vaccination and SARS-CoV-2 variants. Across the whole study: A participant enrolled in the COV1001 Ad26.COV2.S trial arm provided the sample. Study results and limitations: Across vaccine and placebo recipients, the breadth of non-spike TCRs was similar.

Worth noting for this clone: Its antigen is not identified.

Treatment here: 15 to 20 received Ad26.COV2.S at low or high dose, single or two shots; roughly 5 received placebo; per-sample allocation not given. Day 63 after the first vaccine or placebo injection was the time point for sampling. The vaccine antigen was prefusion-stabilized Wuhan SARS-CoV-2 spike. With 5 bases clipped from V and 5 bases from J, the junction kept 8 bases outside the gene matches. The CDR3 totals 15 residues. Germline V CDR1 and CDR2: SNHLY, FYNNEI. Produced via immunoSEQ multiplex PCR; TCRdb's table is partial and in-frame only. The sample shows roughly 350,000 clones, about nine tenths of them seen only once.

The genes are TRBV2 and TRBJ1-5, with 8 bases that match TRBD1. Sequencing was performed on peripheral blood, taken in a trial of Ad26.COV2.S vaccine versus placebo. This sequence was found in a person aged 18-60 years who received the Ad26.COV2.S COVID-19 vaccine or a placebo. In nucleotides, the CDR3 is TGTGCCAGCAGTAATGACAGGGGTGGTTATCAGCCCCAGCATTTT. Its protein is CASSNDRGGYQPQHF.